This entry lists 21 T cell receptor beta chains sequenced from one sample in a study of blood T cell repertoires in COVID-19. Some clones are missing from TCRdb's copy, which holds only in-frame ones; the method was immunoSEQ multiplex PCR. The profile shows a few hundred thousand clones, about 88% of them singletons. The sequenced sample was peripheral blood. The receptors come from a man aged 18 to 30 with active or convalescent COVID-19.

The rearrangement links TRBV11-3 to TRBJ2-1; possible D gene TRBD2, 6 bases. This CDR3 spans 15 amino acids. Germline V gives CDR1 SGHNT, CDR2 YENEEA. The germline V and J ends were trimmed by 1 base and 9 bases, with 16 bases remaining between them. CDR3 DNA: TGTGCCAGCAGCTTAGGAGGACTAATCTTAGGTGAGCAGTTCTTC. Amino acids: CASSLGGLILGEQFF.

The rearrangement joins TRBV30 to TRBJ1-2, with TRBD1 identical over 10 bases. CDR3 length equals 13 residues. Trimming removed 1 base from V and 6 bases from J; junction bases left unmatched: 2. Germline V lookup: CDR1 GTSNPN, CDR2 SVGIG (reference sequence). The CDR3 sequence is CAWSEGTGDGYTF. CDR3 sequence (DNA): TGTGCCTGGAGTGAAGGGACAGGGGATGGCTACACCTTC.

The gene calls are TRBV4-1 and TRBJ2-7; D is uncertain. CDR1 is MGHRA and CDR2 is YSYEKL in the germline V gene. The CDR3 loop spans 16 amino acids. The germline V and J ends were trimmed by 0 bases and 2 bases, with 14 bases remaining between them. CDR3 in amino acids: CASSQDPLEIAYEQYF. CDR3 nucleotides: TGCGCCAGCAGCCAAGATCCCCTAGAGATCGCCTACGAGCAGTACTTC.

This clone was counted a few times. The genes are TRBV6-5 and TRBJ1-3, with a possible D match to TRBD1 (5 bases). CDR3 size: 14 residues. Trimming shortened V by 6 bases and J by 0 bases, and 9 bases separated the two germline ends. Looked up from germline, CDR1 is MNHEY and CDR2 is SVGAGI. In DNA, the CDR3 is TGTGCCAGCAGGCCGGGACTCTCTGGAAACACCATATATTTT. Protein: CASRPGLSGNTIYF.

In DNA, the CDR3 is TGTGCCAGCTCAACTAGCGGGGGGGCCGGAGATACGCAGTATTTT. Its translation is CASSTSGGAGDTQYF. The rearrangement uses TRBV18 and TRBJ2-3; 13 nucleotides line up with TRBD2. Germline V gene lookup returns CDR1 KGHSH and CDR2 LQKENI. Unmatched junction bases numbered 4, after V lost 5 bases and J lost 5 bases. The CDR3 is made up of 15 amino acids.

The chain couples TRBV19 to TRBJ2-3; TRBD2 matches at 7 bases. With 1 base clipped from V and 5 bases from J, the junction kept 3 bases outside the gene matches. The CDR3 has 14 residues. The germline CDR1 and CDR2 sequences are LNHDA and SQIVND (reference sequence). The CDR3 DNA is TGTGCCAGTAGTATAGGGGAGGGAGTAGATACGCAGTATTTT. This codes for CASSIGEGVDTQYF.

The CDR3 sequence: CATPAEGTGELFF. The CDR3 region has the DNA TGTGCCACCCCCGCCGAGGGCACCGGGGAGCTGTTTTTT. The J gene is TRBJ2-2, the V gene TRBV7-9, with D possibly matching TRBD2 (5 bases). The ends were cut back, 10 bases at V and 4 bases at J, with 13 bases in the middle. Germline V gene data show CDR1 as SEHNR and CDR2 as FQNEAQ (reference sequence). The CDR3 has 13 residues.

The chain recombines TRBV18 with TRBJ1-5, with D tentatively TRBD1 (5 bases). Trimming removed 5 bases at V and 0 bases at J, with 20 bases between. This CDR3 has 18 residues. The germline gives CDR1 KGHSH, CDR2 LQKENI. This chain's CDR3 is CASSAMTPDNHSNQPQHF. The DNA for the CDR3 is TGTGCCAGCTCAGCGATGACCCCGGACAATCATAGCAATCAGCCCCAGCATTTT. The full variable domain, its missing parts supplied by reference TRBV18 and TRBJ1-5, is NAGVMQNPRHLVRRRGQEARLRCSPMKGHSHVYWYRQLPEEGLKFMVYLQKENIIDESGMPKERFSAEFPKEGPSILRIQQVVRGDSAAYFCASSAMTPDNHSNQPQHFGDGTRLSIL.

The chain combines TRBV2 with TRBJ2-7, with TRBD2 as a possible D gene (6 bases). CDR1 is SNHLY and CDR2 is FYNNEI in the germline V gene. Between the trimmed V and J ends, which lost 8 bases and 2 bases, there was a span of 10 bases. CDR3 length equals 12 residues. In DNA, the CDR3 is TGTGCCAGCTCGCGGGACCCCTACGAGCAGTACTTC. This sequence encodes CASSRDPYEQYF. Together with reference TRBV2 and TRBJ2-7, the CDR3 gives the full variable domain: EPEVTQTPSHQVTQMGQEVILRCVPISNHLYFYWYRQILGQKVEFLVSFYNNEISEKSEIFDDQFSVERPDGSNFTLKIRSTKLEDSAMYFCASSRDPYEQYFGPGTRLTVT.

CDR3 in DNA: TGCAGCGCCGGCCAGGGAAACACCATATATTTT. It encodes CSAGQGNTIYF. The V gene is TRBV29-1, the J gene TRBJ1-3; D is ambiguous. The germline V and J ends were trimmed by 7 bases and 4 bases, with 8 bases remaining between them. In germline, CDR1 is SQVTM, CDR2 ANQGSEA. The CDR3 runs to 11 residues.

In this sample, this clone turned up many times. The rearrangement joins TRBV6-1 to TRBJ2-1; 13 nucleotides align to TRBD2. The germline V gene encodes CDR1 MNHNS and CDR2 SASEGT. CDR3 length: 15 residues. Losses at the gene ends were 2 bases for V and 10 bases for J; bases not matched to a gene: 5. In DNA, the CDR3 is TGTGCCAGCAGTGAAACTAGCGGGGGGGCGGGAGAGCAGTTCTTC. It specifies CASSETSGGAGEQFF.

The chain is built from TRBV7-2 and TRBJ1-1; D gene unclear. Deletions cut 1 base from V and 1 base from J, with 13 bases between. Looked up from germline, CDR1 is SGHTA and CDR2 is FQGNSA. This CDR3 contains 16 residues. The CDR3 spells CASSLDLRAGNTEAFF. The CDR3 DNA follows: TGTGCCAGCAGCTTAGATCTTAGGGCGGGGAACACTGAAGCTTTCTTT. Based on the CDR3 plus reference TRBV7-2 and TRBJ1-1, the full variable domain is GAGVSQSPSNKVTEKGKDVELRCDPISGHTALYWYRQSLGQGLEFLIYFQGNSAPDKSGLPSDRFSAERTGGSVSTLTIQRTQQEDSAVYLCASSLDLRAGNTEAFFGQGTRLTVV.

J is TRBJ2-2 and V is TRBV9; 8 nucleotides line up with TRBD1. Germline CDR1 SGDLS, CDR2 YYNGEE. With V trimmed by 1 base and J by 4 bases, 6 bases remained unmatched. This CDR3 is built from 16 residues. The CDR3 DNA is TGTGCCAGCAGCGTAAGGGACAGGCCCGTCACCGGGGAGCTGTTTTTT. As protein: CASSVRDRPVTGELFF.

The chain uses TRBV5-1 and TRBJ1-1, with D uncertain. This CDR3 comprises 14 residues. The germline gives CDR1 SGHRS, CDR2 YFSETQ. V lost 0 bases, J lost 3 bases, and 9 bases lay in between. Here the CDR3 reads CASSLVVRDTEAFF. CDR3 bases: TGCGCCAGCAGCTTGGTAGTCCGGGACACTGAAGCTTTCTTT.

This chain uses TRBV11-2 with TRBJ2-3; the D is unclear. This CDR3 has 13 amino acids. Germline CDR1 is SGHAT and CDR2 is FQNNGV. The ends were cut back, 3 bases at V and 4 bases at J, with 8 bases in the middle. CDR3 bases: TGTGCCAGCAGCTTTAGAATTTCAGATACGCAGTATTTT. Encoded protein: CASSFRISDTQYF.

The rearrangement links TRBV30 to TRBJ1-5; 8 bases match TRBD1. This CDR3 has 13 amino acids. Trimming took 3 bases from V and 6 from J; bases not matched to a gene: 4. From germline, CDR1 is GTSNPN and CDR2 SVGIG (reference sequence). The CDR3 nucleotides read TGTGCCTGGAGCGGGGGACAGGCTCAGCCCCAGCATTTT. This sequence encodes CAWSGGQAQPQHF.

The table lists this clone with a count of one. The gene calls are TRBV5-1 and TRBJ1-4; no firm D call. CDR1 SGHRS and CDR2 YFSETQ come from the germline V gene. Trimming shortened V by 3 bases and J by 4 bases, and 7 bases separated the two germline ends. This CDR3 spans 13 amino acids. The DNA for the CDR3 is TGCGCCAGCAGCTCCACCAGTAATGAAAAACTGTTTTTT. This sequence encodes CASSSTSNEKLFF.

The chain is built from TRBV19 and TRBJ1-2; 7 bases line up with TRBD1. The CDR3 runs to 14 residues. Germline CDR1 is LNHDA and CDR2 is SQIVND (reference sequence). J gave up 4 bases and V 6 bases, and 8 bases lay outside the gene matches. In nucleotides, the CDR3 is TGTGCCAGTAGCGACCAGGCAGGGGGCTATGGCTACACCTTC. As protein: CASSDQAGGYGYTF.

The chain carries TRBV7-2 and TRBJ2-5; D uncertain. With 5 bases removed from V and 5 bases from J, the gap between germline ends came to 12 bases. CDR1 SGHTA and CDR2 FQGNSA come from the germline V gene. The CDR3 is made up of 13 amino acids. The CDR3 nucleotides read TGTGCCAGCAGCCAAAGCACCAGGGAGACCCAGTACTTC. It yields the protein CASSQSTRETQYF.

This clone was observed a single time. The chain uses TRBV4-1 and TRBJ2-1; D is possibly TRBD1 (6 bases). Germline loops: CDR1 MGHRA, CDR2 YSYEKL. The CDR3 is 15 amino acids. V shed 0 bases and J shed 6 bases, with 12 bases lying between them. CDR3 loop: CASSQDPGDGNEQFF. CDR3 DNA sequence: TGCGCCAGCAGCCAAGATCCAGGGGATGGCAATGAGCAGTTCTTC.

The chain has TRBV5-6 and TRBJ1-2, with D perhaps TRBD1 (5 bases). Germline CDR1 and CDR2: SGHDT and YYEEEE. The CDR3 runs to 14 residues. With 0 bases removed from V and 0 bases from J, the gap between germline ends came to 6 bases. CDR3 residues: CASSLGQPNYGYTF. In DNA, the CDR3 is TGTGCCAGCAGCTTGGGACAGCCTAACTATGGCTACACCTTC.